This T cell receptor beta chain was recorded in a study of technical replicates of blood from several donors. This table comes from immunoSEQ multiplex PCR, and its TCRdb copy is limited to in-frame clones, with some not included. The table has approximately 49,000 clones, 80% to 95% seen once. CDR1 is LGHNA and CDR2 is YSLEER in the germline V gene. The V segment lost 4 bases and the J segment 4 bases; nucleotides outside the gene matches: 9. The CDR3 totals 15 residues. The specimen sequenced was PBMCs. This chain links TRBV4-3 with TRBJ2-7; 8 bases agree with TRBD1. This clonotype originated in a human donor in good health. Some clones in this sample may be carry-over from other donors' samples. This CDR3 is CASSPDRAGGYEQYF. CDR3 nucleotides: TGCGCCAGCAGCCCGGACAGGGCTGGGGGATACGAGCAGTACTTC.